These T cell receptor beta chains were read from a single sample in a study of T cells after yellow fever vaccination. TCRdb reprocessed the 5' RACE reads with MiXCR, giving one entry per CDR3 protein. The profile shows approximately 510,000 distinct CDR3 sequences, 20% to 25% of them singletons. Source: PBMCs, taken less than 25 days after the first yellow fever vaccination. The receptors were gathered from a man younger than 35 who received the YFV17D yellow fever vaccine. Each CDR3 is given with its conserved first and last residue. The D gene is left open where the match is weak. Expanded clones get a size class; other rows say once, few or many, or leave the size out.

CDR3 protein	CDR3 DNA	J gene	V gene	D gene	clone size
CASRLTTGTALNEAFF	TGTGCCAGCAGGTTAACAACCGGGACAGCCTTAAATGAAGCTTTCTTT	TRBJ1-1	TRBV6-5	TRBD1	.
CASSYPGLAGGSTGELFF	TGTGCCAGCAGTTACCCGGGACTAGCGGGGGGTTCCACCGGGGAGCTGTTTTTT	TRBJ2-2	TRBV6-5	TRBD2	few
CSVEAGGYNEQFF	TGCAGCGTTGAGGCAGGGGGCTACAATGAGCAGTTCTTC	TRBJ2-1	TRBV29-1	TRBD1	few
CASLPFKTGELFF	TGTGCCAGCCTTCCTTTTAAAACCGGGGAGCTGTTTTTT	TRBJ2-2	TRBV2	.	.
CASSSPLSGGFDNEQFF	TGTGCCAGCAGCTCCCCTCTGAGCGGGGGATTCGACAATGAGCAGTTCTTC	TRBJ2-1	TRBV11-2	TRBD2	many
CASSRPTRYNEQFF	TGTGCCAGCAGTAGACCTACCCGCTACAATGAGCAGTTCTTC	TRBJ2-1	TRBV12-3/TRBV12-4	.	.
CASSAKTGLAGGTYNEQFF	TGTGCCAGCAGCGCCAAAACAGGACTAGCGGGGGGTACCTACAATGAGCAGTTCTTC	TRBJ2-1	TRBV9	TRBD2	few
CASSLDRGSSYEQYF	TGTGCCAGCAGCCTCGACAGGGGGTCTTCCTACGAGCAGTACTTC	TRBJ2-7	TRBV7-9	TRBD1	.
CASSFTQDQPQHF	TGTGCCAGCAGCTTCACCCAAGATCAGCCCCAGCATTTT	TRBJ1-5	TRBV7-2	.	few
CASSLADRNTEAFF	TGTGCCAGCAGCTTGGCCGACAGGAACACTGAAGCTTTCTTT	TRBJ1-1	TRBV5-6	.	.
CATTTGPDLAKNIQYF	TGTGCCACCACGACAGGTCCCGATTTAGCCAAAAACATTCAGTACTTC	TRBJ2-4	TRBV10-3	.	.
CASSRGQYQETQYF	TGTGCCAGCAGCCGAGGACAGTACCAAGAGACCCAGTACTTC	TRBJ2-5	TRBV7-9	.	.
CASSFWDNEQFF	TGTGCCAGCAGTTTTTGGGACAATGAGCAGTTCTTC	TRBJ2-1	TRBV28	.	few
CASSYSTGGKEPQHF	TGTGCCAGCAGTTACTCGACAGGGGGTAAAGAGCCCCAGCATTTT	TRBJ1-5	TRBV6-5	TRBD1	.
CASSKTGDDTEAFF	TGCGCCAGCAGCAAGACAGGGGATGACACTGAAGCTTTCTTT	TRBJ1-1	TRBV5-1	TRBD1	.
CASSPTGGGTQYF	TGTGCCAGCAGCCCGACAGGGGGCGGTACGCAGTATTTT	TRBJ2-3	TRBV5-6	TRBD1	few
CASSQGWSNSPLHF	TGTGCCAGCAGCCAGGGTTGGAGTAATTCACCCCTCCACTTT	TRBJ1-6	TRBV3-1	.	few
CASSQPPDNQPQHF	TGTGCCAGCAGTCAGCCGCCAGACAATCAGCCCCAGCATTTT	TRBJ1-5	TRBV28	.	few
CSAREGTGLETQYF	TGCAGTGCTAGAGAGGGAACGGGGTTGGAGACCCAGTACTTC	TRBJ2-5	TRBV20-1	.	.
CASSLATSQETQYF	TGTGCCAGCAGCTTAGCCACATCCCAAGAGACCCAGTACTTC	TRBJ2-5	TRBV7-2	.	.
CASSLDSNYGYTF	TGTGCCAGCAGTCTAGACAGCAACTATGGCTACACCTTC	TRBJ1-2	TRBV5-1	.	many
CASSDGRSGTDTQYF	TGTGCCAGCAGCGATGGACGGTCGGGCACAGATACGCAGTATTTT	TRBJ2-3	TRBV5-4	.	few
CASSNRPTEAFF	TGTGCCAGCAGTAACAGACCCACTGAAGCTTTCTTT	TRBJ1-1	TRBV28	.	few